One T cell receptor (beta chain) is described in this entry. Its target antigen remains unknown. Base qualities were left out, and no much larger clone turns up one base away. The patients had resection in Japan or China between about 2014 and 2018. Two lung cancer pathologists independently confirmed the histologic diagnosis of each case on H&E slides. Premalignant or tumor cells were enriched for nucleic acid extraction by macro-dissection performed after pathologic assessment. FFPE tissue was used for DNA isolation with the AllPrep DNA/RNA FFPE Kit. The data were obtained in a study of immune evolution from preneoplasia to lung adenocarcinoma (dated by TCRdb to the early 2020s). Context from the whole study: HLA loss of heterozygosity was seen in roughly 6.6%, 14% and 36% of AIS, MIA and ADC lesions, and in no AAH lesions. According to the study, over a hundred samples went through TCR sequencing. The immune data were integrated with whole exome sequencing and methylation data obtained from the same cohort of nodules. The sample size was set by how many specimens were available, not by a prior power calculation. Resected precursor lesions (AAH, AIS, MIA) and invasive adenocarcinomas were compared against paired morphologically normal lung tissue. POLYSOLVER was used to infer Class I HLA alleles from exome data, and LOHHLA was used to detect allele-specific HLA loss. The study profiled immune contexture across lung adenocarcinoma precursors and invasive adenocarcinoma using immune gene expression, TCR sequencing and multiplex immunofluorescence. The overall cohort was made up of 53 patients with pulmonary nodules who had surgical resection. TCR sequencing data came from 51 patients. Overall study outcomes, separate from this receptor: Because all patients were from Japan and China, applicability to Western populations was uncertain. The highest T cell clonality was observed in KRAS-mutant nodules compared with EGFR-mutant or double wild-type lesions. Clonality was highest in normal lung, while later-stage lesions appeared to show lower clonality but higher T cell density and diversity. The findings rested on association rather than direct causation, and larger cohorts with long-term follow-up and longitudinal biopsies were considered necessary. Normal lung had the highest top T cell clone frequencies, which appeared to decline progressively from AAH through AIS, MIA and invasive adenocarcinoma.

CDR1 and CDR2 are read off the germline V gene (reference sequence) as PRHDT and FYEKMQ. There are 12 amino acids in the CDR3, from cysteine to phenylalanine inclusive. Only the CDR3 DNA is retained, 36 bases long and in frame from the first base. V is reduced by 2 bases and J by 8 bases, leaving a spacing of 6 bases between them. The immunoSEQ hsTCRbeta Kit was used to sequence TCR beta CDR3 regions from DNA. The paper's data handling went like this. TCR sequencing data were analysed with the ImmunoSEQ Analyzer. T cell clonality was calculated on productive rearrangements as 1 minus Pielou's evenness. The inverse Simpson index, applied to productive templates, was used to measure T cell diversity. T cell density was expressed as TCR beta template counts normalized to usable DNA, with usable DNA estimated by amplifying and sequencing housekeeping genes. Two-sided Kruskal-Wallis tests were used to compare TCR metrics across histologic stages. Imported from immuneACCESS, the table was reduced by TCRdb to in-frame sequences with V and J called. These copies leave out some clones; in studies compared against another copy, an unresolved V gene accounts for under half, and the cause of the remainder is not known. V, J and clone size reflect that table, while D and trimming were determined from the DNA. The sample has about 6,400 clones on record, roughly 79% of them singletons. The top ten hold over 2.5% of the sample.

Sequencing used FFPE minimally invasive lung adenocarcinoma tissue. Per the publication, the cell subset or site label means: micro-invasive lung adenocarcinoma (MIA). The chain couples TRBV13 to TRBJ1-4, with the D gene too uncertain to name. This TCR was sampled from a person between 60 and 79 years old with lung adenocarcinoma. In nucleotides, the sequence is TGTGCCAGCAGCTTATGGGAAGAAAAACTGTTTTTT. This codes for CASSLWEEKLFF.